This T cell receptor (beta chain) was sequenced in a study of PD-1 blockade in mismatch repair-deficient tumors. Clones were sequenced by immunoSEQ multiplex PCR, and TCRdb holds only the in-frame ones, with some missing. The sample consists of 100,000 to 150,000 clones, approximately 86% of them appearing once. Germline values: CDR1 MRHNA, CDR2 SNTAGT. The CDR3 has 15 residues. The V and J ends lost 2 bases and 0 bases respectively, with 9 bases between them. The chain joins TRBV6-4 to TRBJ2-3, with D possibly TRBD2 on 6 matching bases. Sequencing was performed on peripheral blood, taken 44 weeks after starting pembrolizumab. The receptor was derived from an adult with mismatch repair-deficient cancer. For the CDR3, the DNA is TGTGCCAGCAGTGACGATGGGGGGAGCACAGATACGCAGTATTTT. Its translation: CASSDDGGSTDTQYF.